Below are 10 T cell receptor beta chains sequenced from a single sample in a study of cytomegalovirus exposure and HLA in healthy donors. This table comes from immunoSEQ multiplex PCR, and its TCRdb copy is limited to in-frame clones, with some not included. Of 250,000 to 350,000 clones detected, just over 85% appear once; the ten largest clones hold around 0.8%. The sequencing input was PBMCs. The receptors here all came from a woman aged 18 to 35 in good health and CMV-seronegative.

The chain uses TRBV28 and TRBJ2-3; the D is unclear. There are 16 residues in the CDR3. Trimming removed 4 bases from V and 1 base from J, with 15 bases in between. Germline V lookup: CDR1 MDHEN, CDR2 SYDVKM. The DNA for the CDR3 is TGTGCCAGCAGTTCCGCCCTGGAGTGGGGCACAGATACGCAGTATTTT. This codes for CASSSALEWGTDTQYF. The entire variable domain, with the rest obtained from reference TRBV28 and TRBJ2-3, is as follows: DVKVTQSSRYLVKRTGEKVFLECVQDMDHENMFWYRQDPGLGLRLIYFSYDVKMKEKGDIPEGYSVSREKKERFSLILESASTNQTSMYLCASSSALEWGTDTQYFGPGTRLTVL.

The V call is TRBV2, the J call TRBJ1-1, with 9 bases identical to TRBD1. The CDR3 is made up of 14 amino acids. The J segment lost 1 base and the V segment lost 6 bases, leaving 3 bases of the junction unmatched. The germline CDR1 and CDR2 sequences are SNHLY and FYNNEI. The CDR3 coding sequence is TGTGCCAGCAGGGGGACAGGGCAGAACACTGAAGCTTTCTTT. This gives the protein CASRGTGQNTEAFF.

This clone was seen once. Other nucleotide sequences from this sample produce the same CDR3. The V call is TRBV19, the J call TRBJ1-5; 9 nucleotides agree with TRBD1. This CDR3 has 14 residues. Trimming took 7 bases from V and 4 from J; bases not matched to a gene: 5. In germline, CDR1 is LNHDA, CDR2 SQIVND (reference sequence). CDR3 sequence: CASTPGTGNQPQHF. CDR3 nucleotide sequence: TGTGCCAGTACCCCTGGGACAGGGAATCAGCCCCAGCATTTT.

This chain joins TRBV14 and TRBJ2-1; 9 bases are shared with TRBD2. CDR3 length: 15 residues. Germline CDR1 and CDR2: SGHDN and FVKESK. The V segment lost 4 bases and the J segment 9 bases; nucleotides outside the gene matches: 10. The CDR3 DNA reads as TGTGCCAGCAGCCTCGTGGCGGGAGGGGGGATTGAGCAGTTCTTC. Its protein is CASSLVAGGGIEQFF.

The chain links TRBV5-6 to TRBJ1-1; D is uncertain. V dropped 4 bases and J dropped 1 base, with 8 bases sitting between them. CDR1 and CDR2 from the germline V gene are SGHDT and YYEEEE. This CDR3 spans 13 amino acids. The CDR3 coding sequence is TGTGCCAGCAGCGCCACAAGGAACACTGAAGCTTTCTTT. Protein sequence: CASSATRNTEAFF.

This chain links TRBV11-3 with TRBJ1-1, with D perhaps matching TRBD1 (6 bases). Germline lookup yields CDR1 SGHNT and CDR2 YENEEA. Trimming pared 5 bases from V and 4 bases from J, leaving 17 bases between. The CDR3 loop spans 15 amino acids. The CDR3 loop reads CASSPGVSGATEAFF. The CDR3 coding sequence is TGTGCCAGCAGCCCAGGGGTTTCAGGGGCCACTGAAGCTTTCTTT.

The DNA of the CDR3 is TGTGCCAGCTCACAACTACTAGCGGGAGGAGGTAATGAGCAGTTCTTC. It specifies CASSQLLAGGGNEQFF. The genes are TRBV18 and TRBJ2-1, with 12 nucleotides matching TRBD2. The CDR3 runs to 16 residues. The germline gives CDR1 KGHSH, CDR2 LQKENI. The junction had 8 bases not matched to a gene; V was cut back by 4 bases and J by 7 bases.

This clone has a single count. J is TRBJ1-2 and V is TRBV28, with 9 bases that match TRBD1. The CDR3 sequence is 14 residues long. V was clipped by 6 bases and J by 1 base; unmatched bases: 3. Germline loops: CDR1 MDHEN, CDR2 SYDVKM. The CDR3 DNA follows: TGTGCCAGCAGCCCGGACAGGGGTAACTATGGCTACACCTTC. This codes for CASSPDRGNYGYTF.

This clone has only one observation. The chain recombines TRBV4-3 with TRBJ2-7; D call uncertain. CDR1 LGHNA and CDR2 YSLEER come from the germline V gene. The CDR3 totals 11 residues. V was shortened by 4 bases and J by 4 bases, with 5 bases between the two germline ends. CDR3 bases: TGCGCCAGCAGCCTCGGGTACGAGCAGTACTTC. Encoded protein: CASSLGYEQYF.

The CDR3, as DNA: TGTGCCAGCAGCTTCGGGACAATAGGTGATGGCTACACCTTC. It yields the protein CASSFGTIGDGYTF. The chain links TRBV7-9 to TRBJ1-2; D might be TRBD1 (6 bases). V lost 3 bases and J lost 6, with 14 bases in between. This CDR3 is 14 amino acids long. CDR1 and CDR2 from the germline V gene are SEHNR and FQNEAQ (reference sequence).